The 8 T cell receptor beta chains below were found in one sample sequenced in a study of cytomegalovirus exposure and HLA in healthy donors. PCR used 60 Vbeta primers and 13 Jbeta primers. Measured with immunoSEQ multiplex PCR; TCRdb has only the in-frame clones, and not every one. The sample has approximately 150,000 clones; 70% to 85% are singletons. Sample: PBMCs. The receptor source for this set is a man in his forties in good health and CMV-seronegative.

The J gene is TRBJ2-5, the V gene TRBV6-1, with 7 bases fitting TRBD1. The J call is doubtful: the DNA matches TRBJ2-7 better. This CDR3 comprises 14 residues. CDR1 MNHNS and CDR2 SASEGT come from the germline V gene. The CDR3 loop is CASSEQGQSYEQYF. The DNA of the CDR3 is TGTGCCAGCAGTGAGCAGGGACAGTCCTACGAGCAGTACTTC.

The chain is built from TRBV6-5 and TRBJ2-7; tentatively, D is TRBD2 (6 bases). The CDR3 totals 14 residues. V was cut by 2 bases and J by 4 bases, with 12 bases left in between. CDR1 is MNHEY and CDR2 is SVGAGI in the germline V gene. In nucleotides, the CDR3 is TGTGCCAGCAGTTACGCCCCTGGGGGGTACGAGCAGTACTTC. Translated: CASSYAPGGYEQYF.

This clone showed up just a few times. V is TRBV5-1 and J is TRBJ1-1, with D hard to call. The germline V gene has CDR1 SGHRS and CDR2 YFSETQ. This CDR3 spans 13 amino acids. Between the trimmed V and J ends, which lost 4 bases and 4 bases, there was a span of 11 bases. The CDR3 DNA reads TGCGCCAGCAGCGGTGAGGCGGGCACTGAAGCTTTCTTT. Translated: CASSGEAGTEAFF.

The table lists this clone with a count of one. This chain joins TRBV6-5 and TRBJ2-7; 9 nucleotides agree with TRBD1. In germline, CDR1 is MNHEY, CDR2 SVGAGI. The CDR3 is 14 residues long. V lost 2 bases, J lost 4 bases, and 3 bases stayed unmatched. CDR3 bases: TGTGCCAGCAGTTACGGGACAGGGCAGTACGAGCAGTACTTC. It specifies CASSYGTGQYEQYF.

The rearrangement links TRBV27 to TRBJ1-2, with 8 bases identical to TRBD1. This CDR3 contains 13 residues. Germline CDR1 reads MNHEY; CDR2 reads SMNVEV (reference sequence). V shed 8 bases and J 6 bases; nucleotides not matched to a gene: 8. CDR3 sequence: CASRSRTGHGYTF. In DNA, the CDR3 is TGTGCCAGCCGTTCGAGGACAGGGCATGGCTACACCTTC.

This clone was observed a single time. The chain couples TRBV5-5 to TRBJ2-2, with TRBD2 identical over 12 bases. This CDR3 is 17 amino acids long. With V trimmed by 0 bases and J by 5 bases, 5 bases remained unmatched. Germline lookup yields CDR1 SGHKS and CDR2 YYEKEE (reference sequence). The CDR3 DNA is TGTGCCAGCAGCTTGGCTAGCGGGGGGGGAACTACCGGGGAGCTGTTTTTT. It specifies CASSLASGGGTTGELFF.

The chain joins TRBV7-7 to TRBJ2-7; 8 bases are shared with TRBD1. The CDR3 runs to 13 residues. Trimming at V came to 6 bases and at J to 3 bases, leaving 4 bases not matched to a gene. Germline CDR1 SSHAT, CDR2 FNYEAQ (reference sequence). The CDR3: CASSSGQDYEQYF. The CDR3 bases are TGTGCCAGCAGTTCGGGACAGGACTACGAGCAGTACTTC.

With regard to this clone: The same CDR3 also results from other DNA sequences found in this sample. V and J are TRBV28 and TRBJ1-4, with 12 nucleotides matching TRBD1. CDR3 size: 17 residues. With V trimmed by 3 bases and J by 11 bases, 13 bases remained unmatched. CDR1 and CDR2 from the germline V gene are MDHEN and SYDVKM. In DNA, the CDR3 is TGTGCCAGCAGTTTGGCCGGGACAGGGGGCAAGGTGGGCAAACTGTTTTTT. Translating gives CASSLAGTGGKVGKLFF.